This is a list of T cell receptor beta chains from one sample in a study of cytomegalovirus exposure and HLA in healthy donors. Clones were read by immunoSEQ multiplex PCR, and TCRdb kept only the in-frame ones, dropping some. The sample has about 180,000 clones; 60% to 85% are singletons. Sequencing used PBMCs. The receptor source for this set is a male donor in good health and CMV-seronegative. The CDR3 runs from the conserved cysteine through the conserved F or W. The order of the fields is clone size, J gene, D gene, V gene, CDR3 DNA, CDR3 protein. The D gene is left open where the match is weak. Size values are once, few and many counts, or a class for expanded clones, and some rows have none.

few	TRBJ1-6	NA	TRBV30	TGTGCCTGGAGTGTACCCCCCGCGGGGGATTCACCCCTCCACTTT	CAWSVPPAGDSPLHF
NA	TRBJ2-3	NA	TRBV19	TGTGCCAGTAGTATCCTAACTTTCACAGATACGCAGTATTTT	CASSILTFTDTQYF
few	TRBJ2-1	NA	TRBV27	TGTGCCAGCAGTTTGGCTAGCTCGGGCAATGAGCAGTTCTTC	CASSLASSGNEQFF
NA	TRBJ1-1	NA	TRBV30	TGTGCCCGGCGGGTTCTGAACACTGAAGCTTTCTTT	CARRVLNTEAFF
NA	TRBJ1-1	NA	TRBV5-1	TGCGCCAGCAGCTTGCTTGATGGTCCGCGTTCCTACGCTTTCTTT	CASSLLDGPRSYAFF
NA	TRBJ1-5	TRBD1	TRBV28	TGTGCCAGCAGGATTTACAGGGGTGATCAGCCCCAGCATTTT	CASRIYRGDQPQHF
once	TRBJ2-1	NA	TRBV20-1	TGCAGTGCTCAGTTCAATGAGCAGTTCTTC	CSAQFNEQFF
NA	TRBJ2-1	TRBD1	TRBV19	TGTGCCAGTACCCGGGACAGGGGATATGAGCAGTTCTTC	CASTRDRGYEQFF
NA	TRBJ1-5	NA	TRBV2	TGTGCCAGCAGTCAAGACAGCCTAAGCAATCAGCCCCAGCATTTT	CASSQDSLSNQPQHF
NA	TRBJ1-6	TRBD1	TRBV5-4	TGTGCCAGCAGCTTGATCGGTGGCAGGGGGAACGATTCACCCCTCCACTTT	CASSLIGGRGNDSPLHF
NA	TRBJ2-2	NA	TRBV19	TGTGCCAGTGCTACTCAGGGCACCGGGGAGCTGTTTTTT	CASATQGTGELFF
NA	TRBJ1-3	TRBD1	TRBV6-6	TGTGCCAGCAGTTCAGAGGGACAGGGAAACACCATATATTTT	CASSSEGQGNTIYF
NA	TRBJ2-2	NA	TRBV27	TGTGCCAGCAGTTTATCGGGCAGAAACACCGGGGAGCTGTTTTTT	CASSLSGRNTGELFF
NA	TRBJ1-5	NA	TRBV2	TGTGCCAGCCCGGCTCTTTGCACAGGGATTTGTCAGCCCCAGCATTTT	CASPALCTGICQPQHF
NA	TRBJ1-2	NA	TRBV7-6	TGTGCCAGCAGTAACAGCCGAAATTCTAACTATGGCTACACCTTC	CASSNSRNSNYGYTF
NA	TRBJ1-2	TRBD1	TRBV28	TGTGCCACCGACCGGGACAGCTATGGCTACACCTTC	CATDRDSYGYTF
NA	TRBJ2-3	NA	TRBV10-1	TGCGCCAGCAGTGAGTCTTACACAGATACGCAGTATTTT	CASSESYTDTQYF
few	TRBJ1-1	NA	TRBV6-5	TGTGCCAGCAGCCTGACAGAAAACACTGAAGCTTTCTTT	CASSLTENTEAFF
NA	TRBJ1-2	TRBD1	TRBV6-6	TGTGCCAGCAGTTATCGGACAGGGGCCTCTACGAGTGGCTACACCTTC	CASSYRTGASTSGYTF
NA	TRBJ2-3	TRBD2	TRBV28	TGTGCCAGCAGTTTGACTAGCGATAACACAGATACGCAGTATTTT	CASSLTSDNTDTQYF
NA	TRBJ2-1	NA	TRBV6-5	TGTGCCAGCAGTAAAGGGGATCACGCCTACAATGAGCAGTTCTTC	CASSKGDHAYNEQFF
NA	TRBJ2-1	NA	TRBV7-9	TGTGCCAGCAGCTCAGGACTATCATCCCATTGGAATGAGCAGTTCTTC	CASSSGLSSHWNEQFF